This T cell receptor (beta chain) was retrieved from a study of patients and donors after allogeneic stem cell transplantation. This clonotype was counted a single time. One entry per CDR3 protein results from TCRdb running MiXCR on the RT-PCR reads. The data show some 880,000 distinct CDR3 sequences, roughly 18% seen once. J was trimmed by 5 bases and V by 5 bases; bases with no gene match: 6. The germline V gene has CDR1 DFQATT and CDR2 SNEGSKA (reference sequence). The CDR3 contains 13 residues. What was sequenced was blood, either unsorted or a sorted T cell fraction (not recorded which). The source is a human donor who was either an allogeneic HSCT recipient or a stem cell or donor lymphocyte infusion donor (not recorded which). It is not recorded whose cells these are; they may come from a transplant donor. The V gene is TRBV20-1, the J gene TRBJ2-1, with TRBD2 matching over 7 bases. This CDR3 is CSAPSGGNNEQFF. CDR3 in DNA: TGCAGTGCTCCATCCGGGGGGAACAATGAGCAGTTCTTC.